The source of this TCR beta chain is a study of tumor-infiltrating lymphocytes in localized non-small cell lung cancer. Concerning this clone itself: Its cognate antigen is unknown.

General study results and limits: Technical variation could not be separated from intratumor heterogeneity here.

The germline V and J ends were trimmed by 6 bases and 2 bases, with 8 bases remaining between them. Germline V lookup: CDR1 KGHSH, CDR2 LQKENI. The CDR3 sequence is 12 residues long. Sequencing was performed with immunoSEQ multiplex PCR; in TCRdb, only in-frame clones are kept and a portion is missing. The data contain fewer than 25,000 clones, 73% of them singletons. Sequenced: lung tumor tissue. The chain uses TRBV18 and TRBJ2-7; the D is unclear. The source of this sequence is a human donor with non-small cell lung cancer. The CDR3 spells CASSQDPYEQYF. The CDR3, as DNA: TGTGCCAGCTCGCAAGACCCCTACGAGCAGTACTTC.